This TCR beta chain was sequenced for a study of T cells expressing NK-cell markers. Turning to the study itself: From sorted CD3+CD56+NKG2C+, CD3+CD56+NKG2C- and CD3+CD56-NKG2C+ T cells came the TCR beta repertoires.

Germline lookup yields CDR1 SQVTM and CDR2 ANQGSEA. There are 12 residues in the CDR3. Note on this clonotype: Its specificity is not known.

Findings and caveats of the study: The share of CD8+ T cells held by dominant NKG2C+ clonotypes was 1.0-7.0% in roughly 6 donors.

TCR beta cDNA was generated via 5'RACE template switching incorporating UMIs. TCRdb re-called the 5' RACE reads and shows each CDR3 protein once, DNA omitted. Here the sample table reports 250,000 to 300,000 distinct CDR3 sequences. The chain joins TRBV29-1 to TRBJ1-1; TCRdb's D gene call, TRBD1, goes unchecked for lack of DNA. This TCR was sampled from a woman aged 18-70 years in good health. Sequencing was performed on blood T cells: a sorted CD56 or NKG2C T cell subset, CD4+ or CD8+ T cells, or bulk PBMC T cells (not recorded which). The CDR3 is CSVAGAGTEAFF.